The subject of this entry is one T cell receptor beta chain. In its sample, this clonotype was seen a few times. Its antigen is still unknown. Per-base qualities were not stored, and no clone one base away is much larger. TCRdb names Illumina HiSeq 1500 as the instrument used. The raw public reads went through TCRdb reprocessing: fastp at Q25, MiXCR clone calling, in-frame beta chains kept. Each entry is one CDR3 protein sequence, shown with its most common DNA and genes. This sample comprises about 55,000 distinct CDR3 sequences, about 18% of them detected only once. The top ten clonotypes cover about 68% of the sample. Explained via the paper, the treatment or condition label denotes: in vitro stimulation with specific CMV peptide epitopes to enrich CMV-specific T cells. The data derive from a study of T cell repertoires in cytomegalovirus infection (dated by TCRdb to the late 2010s). Some background on the complete study: Alongside well-studied HLA-B-restricted epitopes, the peptide stimulations were aimed at recently identified HLA-C-restricted CMV epitopes, whose presentation resists viral immunomodulation. Donor HLA type was relevant to the analysis, as public TCR beta signatures indicated carriage of CMV infection together with the matching HLA type.

Overall study results and their limits: In both this cohort and an independent cohort of some 380 donors, the cumulative frequency of public TCR beta family members distinguished carriers of CMV infection plus the relevant HLA type. In the ex vivo response, HLA-C-restricted CMV-specific TCR beta clonotypes were dominant, and in two of eight donors the single most frequent clonotype came from this HLA-C-restricted group.

Looking up the germline V gene yields CDR1 MNHEY and CDR2 SVGAGI. Deletion took 2 bases off V and 7 bases off J, with a span of 14 bases between the germline ends. Its CDR3 holds 14 amino acids, cysteine through phenylalanine. The only DNA kept is the CDR3, 42 bases in frame from the first base. The specimen comprised CD8+ T cells from cultured PBMCs, sampled from culture after CMV antigen stimulation. The rearranged segments are TRBV6-5 and TRBJ2-5; a weak D assignment points to TRBD2 (5 bases agree). The TCR sequence derives from a human donor in good health (CMV status not recorded). Some clones in this sample may be carry-over from other donors' samples. In nucleotide form, the sequence is TGTGCCAGCAGTTACAGGGAGCCTCGGGGGACCCAGTACTTC. The encoded protein is CASSYREPRGTQYF.